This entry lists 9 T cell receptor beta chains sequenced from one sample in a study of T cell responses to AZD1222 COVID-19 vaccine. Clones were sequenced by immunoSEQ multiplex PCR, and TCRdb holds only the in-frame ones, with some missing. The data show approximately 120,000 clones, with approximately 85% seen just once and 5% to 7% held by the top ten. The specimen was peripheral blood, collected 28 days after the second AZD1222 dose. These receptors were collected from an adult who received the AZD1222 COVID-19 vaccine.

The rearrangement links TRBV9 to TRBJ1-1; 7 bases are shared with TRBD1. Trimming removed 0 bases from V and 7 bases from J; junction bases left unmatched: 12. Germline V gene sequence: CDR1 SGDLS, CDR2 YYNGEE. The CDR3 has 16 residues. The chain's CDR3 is CASSVDPRGDFGEAFF. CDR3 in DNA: TGTGCCAGCAGCGTAGATCCCAGGGGGGATTTCGGTGAAGCTTTCTTT.

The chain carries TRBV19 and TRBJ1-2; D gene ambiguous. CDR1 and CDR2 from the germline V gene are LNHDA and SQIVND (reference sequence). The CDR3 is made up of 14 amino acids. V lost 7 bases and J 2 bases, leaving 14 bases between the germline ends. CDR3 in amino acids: CASTPDGFNYGYTF. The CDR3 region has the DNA TGTGCCAGTACGCCCGACGGATTCAACTATGGCTACACCTTC.

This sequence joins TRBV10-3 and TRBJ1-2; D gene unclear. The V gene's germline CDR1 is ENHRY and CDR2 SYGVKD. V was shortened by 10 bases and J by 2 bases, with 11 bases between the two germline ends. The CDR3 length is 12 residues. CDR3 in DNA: TGTGCCACCGAGGACCCCAACTATGGCTACACCTTC. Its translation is CATEDPNYGYTF.

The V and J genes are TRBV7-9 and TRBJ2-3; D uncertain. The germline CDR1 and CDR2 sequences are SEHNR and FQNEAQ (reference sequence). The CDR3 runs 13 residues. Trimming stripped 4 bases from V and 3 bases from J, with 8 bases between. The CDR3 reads CASSSIETDTQYF. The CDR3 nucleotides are TGTGCCAGCAGCTCTATAGAAACAGATACGCAGTATTTT.

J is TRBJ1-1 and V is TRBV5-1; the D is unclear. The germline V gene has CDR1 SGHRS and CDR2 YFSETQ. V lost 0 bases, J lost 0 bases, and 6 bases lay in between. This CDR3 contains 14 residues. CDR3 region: CASSLAGMNTEAFF. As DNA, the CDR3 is TGCGCCAGCAGCTTGGCGGGGATGAACACTGAAGCTTTCTTT.

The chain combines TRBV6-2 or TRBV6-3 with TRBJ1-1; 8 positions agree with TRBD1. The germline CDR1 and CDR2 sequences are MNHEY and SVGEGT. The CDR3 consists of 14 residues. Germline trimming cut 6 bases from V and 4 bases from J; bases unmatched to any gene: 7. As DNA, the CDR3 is TGTGCCAGCAGCGGACAGGGTGGGAGCACTGAAGCTTTCTTT. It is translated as CASSGQGGSTEAFF.

The chain's CDR3 is CASSLQDRANYGYTF. The CDR3 DNA sequence: TGTGCCAGCAGTCTACAGGACCGAGCTAACTATGGCTACACCTTC. The chain uses TRBV28 and TRBJ1-2; tentative D call: TRBD1 (5 bases). This CDR3 has 15 amino acids. V lost 5 bases and J lost 0, with 13 bases in between. Germline V gene sequence: CDR1 MDHEN, CDR2 SYDVKM.

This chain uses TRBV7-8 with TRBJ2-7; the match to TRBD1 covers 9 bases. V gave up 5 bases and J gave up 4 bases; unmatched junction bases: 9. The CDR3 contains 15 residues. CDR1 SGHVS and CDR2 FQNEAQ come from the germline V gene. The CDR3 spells CASSGRRDRAYEQYF. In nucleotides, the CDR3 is TGTGCCAGCAGCGGGAGGAGGGACAGGGCTTACGAGCAGTACTTC. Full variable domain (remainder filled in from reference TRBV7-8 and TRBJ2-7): GAGVSQSPRYKVAKRGQDVALRCDPISGHVSLFWYQQALGQGPEFLTYFQNEAQLDKSGLPSDRFFAERPEGSVSTLKIQRTQQEDSAVYLCASSGRRDRAYEQYFGPGTRLTVT.

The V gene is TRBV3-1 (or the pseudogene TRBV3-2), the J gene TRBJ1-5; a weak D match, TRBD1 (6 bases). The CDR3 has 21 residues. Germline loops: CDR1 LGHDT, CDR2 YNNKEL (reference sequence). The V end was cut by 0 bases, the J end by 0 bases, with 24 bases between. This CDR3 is CASSQDLETLRTDYSNQPQHF. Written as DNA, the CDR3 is TGTGCCAGCAGCCAAGATTTGGAAACCTTGCGGACAGATTATAGCAATCAGCCCCAGCATTTT.